Listed here is a single TCR beta chain. Antigen specificity is unknown. TCRdb reanalysed the reads using MiXCR and keeps one entry per CDR3 protein. The repertoire holds 27,000 or so distinct CDR3 sequences, with over 15% as singletons. This CDR3 has 17 residues. V shed 2 bases and J shed 0 bases, with 11 bases lying between them. CDR1 is MNHNY and CDR2 is SVGAGI in the germline V gene (reference sequence). These data belong to a study of T cell repertoires in cytomegalovirus infection. Study in general: Recently described HLA-C-restricted plus well-studied HLA-B-restricted CMV epitopes were used. Public TCR beta signatures provided an indication of both CMV infection and a matching HLA type.

Study-wide points: Frequencies of public TCR beta families were cumulated, and this identified carriers of CMV plus the relevant HLA. Dominating the ex vivo response were HLA-C-restricted CMV-specific TCR beta clonotypes.

The V call is TRBV6-6, the J call TRBJ2-6; D is unresolved. The sequences come from CD8+ T cells from cultured PBMCs, collected from culture after CMV antigen stimulation. The clonotype comes from a human donor in good health (CMV status not recorded). Some clones in this sample may be carry-over from other donors' samples. The CDR3 DNA follows: TGTGCCAGCAGTTACGTCCAGGTCCGCTCTGGGGCCAACGTCCTGACTTTC. This sequence encodes CASSYVQVRSGANVLTF.